This T cell receptor beta chain emerged from a study of OX40 agonist ivuxolimab in advanced cancers. Study-wide background: Patients' therapy was ivuxolimab, an antibody that acts as an agonist of OX40 (CD134). Of mixed ages from about 23 to 79 and averaging around 60 years, the group was about 80% male. Dose-escalation patients' cancers were hepatocellular carcinoma, melanoma, renal cell or head and neck cancer.

Exclusion applied to patients with autoimmune disease history or systemic immunosuppression. This CDR3 spans 12 amino acids. Germline CDR1 SNHLY, CDR2 FYNNEI. The germline V and J ends were trimmed by 9 bases and 7 bases, with 15 bases remaining between them. Assay used: immunoSEQ multiplex PCR; TCRdb lists only in-frame clones, some missing. The sample lists 80,000 to 90,000 clones; about 86% were seen once. The chain is built from TRBV2 and TRBJ1-2; D call uncertain. This clonotype was sampled from an adult with an advanced solid tumor such as melanoma, head and neck, liver or kidney cancer. The source material was CD4+ or CD8+ T cells sorted from blood, sampled in a trial of the OX40 agonist ivuxolimab. The CDR3 DNA follows: TGTGCCAGTGCTTCTGCGGTGGGTGGCTACACCTTC. Translated, it gives CASASAVGGYTF.